These 2 T cell receptor beta chains came from one sample sequenced in a study of blood T cell repertoires in COVID-19. This table comes from immunoSEQ multiplex PCR, and its TCRdb copy is limited to in-frame clones, with some not included. The table shows some 45,000 clones, with around 83% occurring only once. Sample: peripheral blood. These receptors were obtained from a man aged 65 to 85 with acute or convalescent COVID-19.

The chain couples TRBV14 to TRBJ2-3; 12 positions agree with TRBD2. The V gene end was trimmed by 2 bases and the J gene end by 3 bases; junction bases not matched to a gene: 6. Looked up from germline, CDR1 is SGHDN and CDR2 is FVKESK. This CDR3 has 17 residues. The CDR3 DNA sequence: TGTGCCAGCAGCCAATCCCCGACTAGCGGGAGAACAGATACGCAGTATTTT. This translates into CASSQSPTSGRTDTQYF.

This clone has only a few counts. V and J are TRBV5-6 and TRBJ1-1, with D unclear. The CDR3 totals 15 residues. V gave up 4 bases and J gave up 4 bases, with 17 bases separating them. Germline CDR1 and CDR2: SGHDT and YYEEEE. CDR3 bases: TGTGCCAGCAGCCCTCCGGCCGGCGGAGGCACTGAAGCTTTCTTT. Its protein is CASSPPAGGGTEAFF.